This T cell receptor (beta chain) was sequenced in a study of shared clonotypes between healthy human individuals. In the naive CD8 group, cells lacked CD45RO and were positively selected for CCR7, so terminally differentiated effector memory CD45RA+ cells were left out. The V end lost 6 bases, the J end lost 0 bases, and 6 bases lay between the germline ends. CDR3 length equals 11 residues. In germline, CDR1 is DFQATT, CDR2 SNEGSKA (reference sequence). TCRdb's copy holds only in-frame clones and misses some; the assay was immunoSEQ multiplex PCR. The data show around 600,000 clones, around 95% seen once. General study points: Generally, naive subsets (rather than memory subsets) showed larger estimated richness.

Comments on this clone: As yet, its antigen is unknown.

This receptor was obtained from a woman in her 30s in good health. The chain combines TRBV20-1 with TRBJ2-7; D is ambiguous. The specimen sequenced was naive CD8+ T cells sorted from blood. CDR3 loop: CSAFDSYEQYF. The DNA for the CDR3 is TGCAGTGCCTTCGACTCCTACGAGCAGTACTTC.